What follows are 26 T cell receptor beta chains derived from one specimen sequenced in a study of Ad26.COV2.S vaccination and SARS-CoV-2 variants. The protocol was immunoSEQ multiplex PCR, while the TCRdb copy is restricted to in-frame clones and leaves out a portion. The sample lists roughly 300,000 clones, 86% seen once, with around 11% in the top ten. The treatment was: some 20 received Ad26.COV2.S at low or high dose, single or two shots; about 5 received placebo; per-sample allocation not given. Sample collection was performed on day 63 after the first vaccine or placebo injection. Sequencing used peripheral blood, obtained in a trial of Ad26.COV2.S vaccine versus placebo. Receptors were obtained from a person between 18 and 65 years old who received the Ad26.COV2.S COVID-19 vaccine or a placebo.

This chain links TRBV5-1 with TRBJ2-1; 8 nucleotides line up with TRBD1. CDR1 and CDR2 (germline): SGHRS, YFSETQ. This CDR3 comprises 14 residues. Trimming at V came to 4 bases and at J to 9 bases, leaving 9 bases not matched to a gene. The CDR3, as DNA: TGCGCCAGCAGCCAAGGACAGGGACGAGGTGAGCAGTTCTTC. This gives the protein CASSQGQGRGEQFF.

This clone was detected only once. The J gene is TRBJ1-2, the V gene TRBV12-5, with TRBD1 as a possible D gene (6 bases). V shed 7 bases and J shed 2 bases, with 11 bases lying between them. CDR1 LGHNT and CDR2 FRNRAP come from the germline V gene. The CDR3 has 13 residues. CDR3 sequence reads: CASAPGQNYGYTF. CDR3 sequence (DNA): TGTGCTAGTGCCCCCGGACAGAACTATGGCTACACCTTC. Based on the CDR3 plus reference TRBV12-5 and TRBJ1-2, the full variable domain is DARVTQTPRHKVTEMGQEVTMRCQPILGHNTVFWYRQTMMQGLELLAYFRNRAPLDDSGMPKDRFSAEMPDATLATLKIQPSEPRDSAVYFCASAPGQNYGYTFGSGTRLTVV.

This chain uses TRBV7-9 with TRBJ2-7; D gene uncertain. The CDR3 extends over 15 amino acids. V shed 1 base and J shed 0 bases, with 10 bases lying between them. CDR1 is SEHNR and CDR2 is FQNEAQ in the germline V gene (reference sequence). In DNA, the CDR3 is TGTGCCAGCAGCTTAGAGGGCGTACTCTCCTACGAGCAGTACTTC. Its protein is CASSLEGVLSYEQYF.

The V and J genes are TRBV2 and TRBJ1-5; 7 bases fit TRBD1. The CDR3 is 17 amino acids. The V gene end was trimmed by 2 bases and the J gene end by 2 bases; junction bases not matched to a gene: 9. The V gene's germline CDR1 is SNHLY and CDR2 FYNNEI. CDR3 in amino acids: CASSEMRQGLGNQPQHF. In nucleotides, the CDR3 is TGTGCCAGCAGTGAAATGAGACAGGGACTTGGCAATCAGCCCCAGCATTTT.

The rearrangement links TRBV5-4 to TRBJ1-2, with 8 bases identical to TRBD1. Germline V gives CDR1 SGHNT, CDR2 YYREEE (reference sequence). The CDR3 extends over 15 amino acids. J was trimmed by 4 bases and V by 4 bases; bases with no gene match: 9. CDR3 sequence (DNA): TGTGCCAGCAGCGCGGACAGGGTGAAAACCTATGGCTACACCTTC. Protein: CASSADRVKTYGYTF.

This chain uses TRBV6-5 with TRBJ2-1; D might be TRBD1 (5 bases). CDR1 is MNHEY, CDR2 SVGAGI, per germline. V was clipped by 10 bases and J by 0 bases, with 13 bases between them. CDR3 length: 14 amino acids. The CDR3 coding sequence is TGTGCCACCCAGACAGTCGGCTCCTACAATGAGCAGTTCTTC. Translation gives CATQTVGSYNEQFF.

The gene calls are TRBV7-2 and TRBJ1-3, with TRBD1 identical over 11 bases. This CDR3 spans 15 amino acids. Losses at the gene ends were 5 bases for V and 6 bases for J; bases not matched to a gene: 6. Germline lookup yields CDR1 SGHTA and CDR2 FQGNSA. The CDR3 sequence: CASSPWDRGKNTIYF. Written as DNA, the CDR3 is TGTGCCAGCAGCCCCTGGGACAGGGGGAAAAACACCATATATTTT.

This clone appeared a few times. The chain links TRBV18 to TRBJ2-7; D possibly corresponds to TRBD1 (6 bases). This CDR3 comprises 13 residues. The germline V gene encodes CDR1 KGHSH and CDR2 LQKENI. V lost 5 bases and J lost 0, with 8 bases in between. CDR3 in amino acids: CASSSGVSYEQYF. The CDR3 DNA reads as TGTGCCAGCTCATCAGGGGTCTCCTACGAGCAGTACTTC.

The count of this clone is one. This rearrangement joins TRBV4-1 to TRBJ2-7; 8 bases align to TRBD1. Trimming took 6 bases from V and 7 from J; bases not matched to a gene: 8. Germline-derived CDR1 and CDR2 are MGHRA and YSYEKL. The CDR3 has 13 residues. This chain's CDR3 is CASSRQGLGEQYF. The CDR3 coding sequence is TGCGCCAGCAGTCGACAGGGGCTGGGGGAGCAGTACTTC.

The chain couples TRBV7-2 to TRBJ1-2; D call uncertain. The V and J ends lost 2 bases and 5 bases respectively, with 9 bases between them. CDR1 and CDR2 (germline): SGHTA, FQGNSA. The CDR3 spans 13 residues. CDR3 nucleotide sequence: TGTGCCAGCAGCTTAACTTCGGTTTATGGCTACACCTTC. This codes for CASSLTSVYGYTF.

CDR3 sequence: CASSPRTSNEKLFF. The CDR3 DNA follows: TGTGCCAGCTCACCGAGGACATCTAATGAAAAACTGTTTTTT. V gene TRBV18 combines with J gene TRBJ1-4; perhaps TRBD1 as D (5 bases). CDR1 and CDR2 from the germline V gene are KGHSH and LQKENI. The V end lost 3 bases, the J end lost 3 bases, and 8 bases lay between the germline ends. The CDR3 is 14 amino acids.

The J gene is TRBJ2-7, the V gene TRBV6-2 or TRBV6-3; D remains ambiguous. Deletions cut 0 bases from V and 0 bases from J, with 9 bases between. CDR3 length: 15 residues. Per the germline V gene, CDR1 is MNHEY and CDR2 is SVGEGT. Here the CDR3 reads CASSYSWESSYEQYF. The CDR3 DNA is TGTGCCAGCAGTTACTCGTGGGAAAGCTCCTACGAGCAGTACTTC.

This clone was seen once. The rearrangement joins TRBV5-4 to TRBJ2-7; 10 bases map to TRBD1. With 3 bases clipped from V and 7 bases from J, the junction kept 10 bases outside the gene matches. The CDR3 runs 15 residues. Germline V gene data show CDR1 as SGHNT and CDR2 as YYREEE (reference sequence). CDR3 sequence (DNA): TGTGCCAGCAGCTCGTTGACAGGGGGCTGGGGGGAGCAGTACTTC. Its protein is CASSSLTGGWGEQYF.

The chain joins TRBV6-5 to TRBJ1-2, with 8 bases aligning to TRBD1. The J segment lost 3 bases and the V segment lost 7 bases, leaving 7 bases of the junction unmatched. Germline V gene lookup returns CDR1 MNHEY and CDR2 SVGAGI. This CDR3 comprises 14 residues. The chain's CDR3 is CASTPGTGDYGYTF. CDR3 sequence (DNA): TGTGCCAGCACACCGGGGACAGGAGACTATGGCTACACCTTC.

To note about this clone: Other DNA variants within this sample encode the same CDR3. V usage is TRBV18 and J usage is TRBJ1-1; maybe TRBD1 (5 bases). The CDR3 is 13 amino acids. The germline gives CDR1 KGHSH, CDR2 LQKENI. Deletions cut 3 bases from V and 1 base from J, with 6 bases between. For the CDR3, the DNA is TGTGCCAGCTCACCGGGACGGAACACTGAAGCTTTCTTT. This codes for CASSPGRNTEAFF.

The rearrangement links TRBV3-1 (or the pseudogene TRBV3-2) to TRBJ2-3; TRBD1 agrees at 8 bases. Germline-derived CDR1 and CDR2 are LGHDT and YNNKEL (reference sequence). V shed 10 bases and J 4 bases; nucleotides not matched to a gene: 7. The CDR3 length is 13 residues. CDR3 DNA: TGTGCCACCGGGCACAGGGGGGCAGATACGCAGTATTTT. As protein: CATGHRGADTQYF.

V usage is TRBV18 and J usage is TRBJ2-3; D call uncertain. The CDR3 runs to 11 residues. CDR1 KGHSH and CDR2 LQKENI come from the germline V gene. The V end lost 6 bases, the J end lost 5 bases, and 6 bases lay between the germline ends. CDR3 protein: CASSNRDTQYF. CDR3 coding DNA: TGTGCCAGCTCTAACCGAGATACGCAGTATTTT.

The CDR3: CASSFTGDSYEQYF. CDR3 DNA: TGTGCCAGCAGCTTCACAGGGGATTCCTACGAGCAGTACTTC. This chain uses TRBV11-2 with TRBJ2-7; TRBD1 agrees at 7 bases. CDR3 size: 14 residues. J was trimmed by 1 base and V by 3 bases; bases with no gene match: 3. Germline CDR1 and CDR2: SGHAT and FQNNGV.

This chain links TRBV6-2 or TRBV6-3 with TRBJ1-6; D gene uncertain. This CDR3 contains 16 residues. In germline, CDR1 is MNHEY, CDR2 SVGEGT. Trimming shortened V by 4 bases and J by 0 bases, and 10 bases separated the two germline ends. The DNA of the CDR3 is TGTGCCAGCAGTTCAGCGGGGAGCTCCTATAATTCACCCCTCCACTTT. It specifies CASSSAGSSYNSPLHF.

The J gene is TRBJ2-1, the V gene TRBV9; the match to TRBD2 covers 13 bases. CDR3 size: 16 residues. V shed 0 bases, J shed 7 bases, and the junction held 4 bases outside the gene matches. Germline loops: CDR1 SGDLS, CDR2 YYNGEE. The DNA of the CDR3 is TGTGCCAGCAGCGTAGGGACTAGCGGGAGAATAAATGAGCAGTTCTTC. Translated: CASSVGTSGRINEQFF.

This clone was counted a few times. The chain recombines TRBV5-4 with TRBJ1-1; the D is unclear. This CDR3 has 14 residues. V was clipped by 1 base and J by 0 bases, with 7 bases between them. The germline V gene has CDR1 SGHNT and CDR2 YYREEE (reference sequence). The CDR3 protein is CASSLFPVNTEAFF. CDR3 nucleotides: TGTGCCAGCAGCTTGTTTCCCGTGAACACTGAAGCTTTCTTT.

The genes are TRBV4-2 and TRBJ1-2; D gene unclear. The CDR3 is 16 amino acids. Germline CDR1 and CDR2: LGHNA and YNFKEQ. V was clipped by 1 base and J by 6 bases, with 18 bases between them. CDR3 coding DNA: TGTGCCAGCAGCCAAGCCCCACGGCCTCCCACCAATGGCTACACCTTC. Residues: CASSQAPRPPTNGYTF.

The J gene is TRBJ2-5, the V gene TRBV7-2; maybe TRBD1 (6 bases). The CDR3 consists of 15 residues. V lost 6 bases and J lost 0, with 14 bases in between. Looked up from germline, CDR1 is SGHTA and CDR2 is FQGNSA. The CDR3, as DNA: TGTGCCAGCAGGCCAGTTACAGGGTACCAAGAGACCCAGTACTTC. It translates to CASRPVTGYQETQYF.

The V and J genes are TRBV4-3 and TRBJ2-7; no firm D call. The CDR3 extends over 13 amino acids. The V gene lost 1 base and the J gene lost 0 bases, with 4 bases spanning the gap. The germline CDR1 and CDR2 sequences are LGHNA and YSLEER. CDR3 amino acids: CASSQVTSYEQYF. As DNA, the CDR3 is TGCGCCAGCAGCCAAGTAACCTCCTACGAGCAGTACTTC.

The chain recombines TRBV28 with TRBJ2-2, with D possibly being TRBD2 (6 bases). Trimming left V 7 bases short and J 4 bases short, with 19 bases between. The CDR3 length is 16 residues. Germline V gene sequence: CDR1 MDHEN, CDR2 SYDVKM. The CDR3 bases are TGTGCCAGCATCCCCGCCCGGGGGAAAGGCACCGGGGAGCTGTTTTTT. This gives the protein CASIPARGKGTGELFF. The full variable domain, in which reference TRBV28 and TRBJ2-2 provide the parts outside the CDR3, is DVKVTQSSRYLVKRTGEKVFLECVQDMDHENMFWYRQDPGLGLRLIYFSYDVKMKEKGDIPEGYSVSREKKERFSLILESASTNQTSMYLCASIPARGKGTGELFFGEGSRLTVL.

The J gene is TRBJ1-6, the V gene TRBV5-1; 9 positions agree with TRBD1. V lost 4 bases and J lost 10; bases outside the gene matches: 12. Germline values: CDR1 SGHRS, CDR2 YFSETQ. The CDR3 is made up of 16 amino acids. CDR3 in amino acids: CASSQGTGFEGSPLHF. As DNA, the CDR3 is TGCGCCAGCAGCCAAGGGACAGGGTTCGAAGGCTCACCCCTCCACTTT.